What follows describes a single T cell receptor (beta chain). The data are from a study of metastatic and nonmetastatic thyroid tumors. Study-level information: Comparison of repertoires was carried out across blood and tumor or nodule tissue from malignant and benign thyroid patients.

V shed 4 bases and J shed 0 bases, with 15 bases lying between them. The CDR3 has 15 amino acids. CDR1 and CDR2 from the germline V gene are GTSNPN and SVGIG (reference sequence). TCRdb re-called clones from the PCR reads using MiXCR. Found here are some 30,000 clones, about 4% of them singletons; the top ten hold 21%. No patient received treatment before thyroid surgery. This TCR came from a female donor with papillary thyroid cancer or a benign thyroid nodule (not recorded which). Some clones in this sample may be carry-over from other donors' samples. Sequenced material: blood. The chain joins TRBV30 to TRBJ1-1, with D perhaps TRBD1 (6 bases). CDR3 nucleotide sequence: TGTGCCTGGACCGGCTTCGACAGGTTGAACACTGAAGCTTTCTTT. Amino acids: CAWTGFDRLNTEAFF.